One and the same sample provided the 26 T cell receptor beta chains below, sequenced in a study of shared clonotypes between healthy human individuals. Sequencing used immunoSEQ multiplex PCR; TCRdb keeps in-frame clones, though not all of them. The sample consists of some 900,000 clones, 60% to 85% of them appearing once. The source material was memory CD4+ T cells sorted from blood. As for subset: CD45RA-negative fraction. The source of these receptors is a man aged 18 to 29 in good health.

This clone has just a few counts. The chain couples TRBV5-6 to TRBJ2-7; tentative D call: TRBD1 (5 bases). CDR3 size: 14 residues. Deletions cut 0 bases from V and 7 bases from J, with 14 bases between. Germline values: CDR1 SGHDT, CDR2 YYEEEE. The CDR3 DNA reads TGTGCCAGCAGCTTGGGGCAGGGCCCCAGGGAGCAGTACTTC. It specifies CASSLGQGPREQYF.

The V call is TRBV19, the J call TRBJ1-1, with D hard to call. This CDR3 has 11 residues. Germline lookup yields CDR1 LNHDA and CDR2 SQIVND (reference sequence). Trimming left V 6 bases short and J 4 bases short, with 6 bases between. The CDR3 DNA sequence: TGTGCCAGTAGCGGGTTCACTGAAGCTTTCTTT. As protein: CASSGFTEAFF.

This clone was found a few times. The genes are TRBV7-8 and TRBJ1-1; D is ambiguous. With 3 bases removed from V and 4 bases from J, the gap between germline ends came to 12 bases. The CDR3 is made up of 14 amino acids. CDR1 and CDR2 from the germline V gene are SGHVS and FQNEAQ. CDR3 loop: CASSLRVFGTEAFF. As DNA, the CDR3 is TGTGCCAGCAGCTTGAGGGTTTTTGGCACTGAAGCTTTCTTT. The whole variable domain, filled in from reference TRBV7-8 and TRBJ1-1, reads GAGVSQSPRYKVAKRGQDVALRCDPISGHVSLFWYQQALGQGPEFLTYFQNEAQLDKSGLPSDRFFAERPEGSVSTLKIQRTQQEDSAVYLCASSLRVFGTEAFFGQGTRLTVV.

The CDR3 DNA is TGCGCCAGCAGCCAAGTAAAGGACAGGATTAGCAATCAGCCCCAGCATTTT. It is translated as CASSQVKDRISNQPQHF. The chain is built from TRBV4-1 and TRBJ1-5; TRBD1 matches 7 bases. J was trimmed by 0 bases and V by 1 base; bases with no gene match: 6. CDR3 length: 17 residues. The V gene's germline CDR1 is MGHRA and CDR2 YSYEKL.

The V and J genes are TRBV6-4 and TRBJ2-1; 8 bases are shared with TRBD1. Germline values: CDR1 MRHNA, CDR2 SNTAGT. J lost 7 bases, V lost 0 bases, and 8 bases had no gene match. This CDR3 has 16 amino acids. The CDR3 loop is CASSDSWTGLVNEQFF. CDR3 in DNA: TGTGCCAGCAGTGACTCTTGGACAGGGCTGGTGAATGAGCAGTTCTTC.

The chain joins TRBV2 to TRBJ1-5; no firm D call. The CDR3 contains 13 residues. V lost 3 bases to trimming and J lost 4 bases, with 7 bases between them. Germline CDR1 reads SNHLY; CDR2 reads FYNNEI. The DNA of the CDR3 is TGTGCCAGCAGTGAGTCAAGGAATCAGCCCCAGCATTTT. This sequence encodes CASSESRNQPQHF.

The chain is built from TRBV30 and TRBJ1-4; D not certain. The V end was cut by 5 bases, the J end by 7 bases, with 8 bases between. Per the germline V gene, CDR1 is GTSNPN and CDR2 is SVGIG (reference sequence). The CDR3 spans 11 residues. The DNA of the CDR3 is TGTGCCTGGGCGATCGGTGAAAAACTGTTTTTT. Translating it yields CAWAIGEKLFF.

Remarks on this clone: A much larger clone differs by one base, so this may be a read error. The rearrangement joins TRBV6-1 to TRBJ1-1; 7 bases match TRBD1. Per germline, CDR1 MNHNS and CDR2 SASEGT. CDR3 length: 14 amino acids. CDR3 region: CANSDNRGFTEAFF. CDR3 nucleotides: TGTGCCAACAGTGACAACAGGGGATTCACTGAAGCTTTCTTT.

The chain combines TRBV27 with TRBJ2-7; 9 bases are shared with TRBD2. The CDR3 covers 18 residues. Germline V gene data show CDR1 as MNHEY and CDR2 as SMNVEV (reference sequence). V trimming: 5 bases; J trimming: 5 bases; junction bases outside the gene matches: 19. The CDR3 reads CASSLLGGVSGSPHEQYF. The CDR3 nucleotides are TGTGCCAGCAGTCTCCTCGGAGGGGTTAGCGGGAGTCCCCACGAGCAGTACTTC.

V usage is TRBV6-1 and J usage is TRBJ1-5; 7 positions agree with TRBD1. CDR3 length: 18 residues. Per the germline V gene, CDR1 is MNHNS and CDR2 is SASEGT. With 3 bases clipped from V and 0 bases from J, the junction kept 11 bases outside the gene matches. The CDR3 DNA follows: TGTGCCAGCAGTGACGACAGGGATATTTGGGTTAGCAATCAGCCCCAGCATTTT. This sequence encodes CASSDDRDIWVSNQPQHF.

CDR3: CASSYDQSSYEQYF. DNA for the CDR3: TGTGCCAGCAGCTACGACCAGAGCTCCTACGAGCAGTACTTC. V usage is TRBV5-4 and J usage is TRBJ2-7; no reliable D call. Per germline, CDR1 SGHNT and CDR2 YYREEE (reference sequence). CDR3 length: 14 residues. Trimming stripped 3 bases from V and 0 bases from J, with 10 bases between.

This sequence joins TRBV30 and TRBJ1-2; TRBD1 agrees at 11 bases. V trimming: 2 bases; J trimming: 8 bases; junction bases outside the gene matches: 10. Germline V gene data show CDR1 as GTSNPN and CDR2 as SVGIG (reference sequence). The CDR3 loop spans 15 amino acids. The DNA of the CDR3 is TGTGCCTGGAGTCGTAATGGACAGGGGGCAGGAGGCTACACCTTC. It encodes CAWSRNGQGAGGYTF.

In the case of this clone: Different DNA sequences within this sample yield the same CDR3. The DNA of the CDR3 is TGTGCCAGCAGCTTGGAGGGTTATGGCTACACCTTC. Translation: CASSLEGYGYTF. The chain couples TRBV5-4 to TRBJ1-2; D gene uncertain. Per germline, CDR1 SGHNT and CDR2 YYREEE (reference sequence). The CDR3 consists of 12 residues. Trimming removed 0 bases from V and 5 bases from J, with 5 bases in between.

The CDR3 DNA follows: TGTGCCAGCAGCTCAGAGGTCCCCGACAATGAGCAGTTCTTC. Translating it yields CASSSEVPDNEQFF. V and J are TRBV5-4 and TRBJ2-1, with no clear D. Germline assignment: CDR1 SGHNT and CDR2 YYREEE (reference sequence). V was trimmed by 3 bases and J by 5 bases, leaving 12 bases between them. The CDR3 sequence is 14 residues long.

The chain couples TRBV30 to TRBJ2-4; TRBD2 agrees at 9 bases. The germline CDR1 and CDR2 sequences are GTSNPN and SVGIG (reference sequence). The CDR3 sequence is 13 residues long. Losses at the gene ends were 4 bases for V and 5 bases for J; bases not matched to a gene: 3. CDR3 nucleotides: TGTGCCTGGACTAGCGGGGATCAAAACATTCAGTACTTC. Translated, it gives CAWTSGDQNIQYF.

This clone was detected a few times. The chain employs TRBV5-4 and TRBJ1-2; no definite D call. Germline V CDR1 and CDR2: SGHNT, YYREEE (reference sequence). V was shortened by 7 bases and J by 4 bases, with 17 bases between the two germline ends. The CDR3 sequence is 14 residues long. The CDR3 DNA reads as TGTGCCAGCGAGCGACCAGGAAAGACCTATGGCTACACCTTC. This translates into CASERPGKTYGYTF.

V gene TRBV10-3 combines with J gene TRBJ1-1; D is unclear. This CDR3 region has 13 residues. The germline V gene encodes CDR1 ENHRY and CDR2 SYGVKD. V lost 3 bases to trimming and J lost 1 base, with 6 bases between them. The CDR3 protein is CAISESGNTEAFF. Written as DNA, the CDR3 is TGTGCCATCAGTGAATCGGGGAACACTGAAGCTTTCTTT.

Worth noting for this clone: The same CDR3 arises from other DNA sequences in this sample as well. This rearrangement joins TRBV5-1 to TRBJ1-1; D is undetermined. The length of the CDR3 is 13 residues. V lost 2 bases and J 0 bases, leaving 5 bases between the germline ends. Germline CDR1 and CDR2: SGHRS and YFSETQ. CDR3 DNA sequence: TGCGCCAGCAGCTTTACTGTGAACACTGAAGCTTTCTTT. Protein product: CASSFTVNTEAFF. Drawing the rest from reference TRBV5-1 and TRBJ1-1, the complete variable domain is KAGVTQTPRYLIKTRGQQVTLSCSPISGHRSVSWYQQTPGQGLQFLFEYFSETQRNKGNFPGRFSGRQFSNSRSEMNVSTLELGDSALYLCASSFTVNTEAFFGQGTRLTVV.

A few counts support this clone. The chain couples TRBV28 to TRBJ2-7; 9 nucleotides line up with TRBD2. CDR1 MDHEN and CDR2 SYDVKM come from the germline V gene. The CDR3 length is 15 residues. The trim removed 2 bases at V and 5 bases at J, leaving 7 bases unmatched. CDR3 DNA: TGTGCCAGCAGTTTAGGCGGGGGGGCAACGAACGAGCAGTACTTC. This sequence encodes CASSLGGGATNEQYF. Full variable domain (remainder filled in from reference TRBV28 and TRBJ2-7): DVKVTQSSRYLVKRTGEKVFLECVQDMDHENMFWYRQDPGLGLRLIYFSYDVKMKEKGDIPEGYSVSREKKERFSLILESASTNQTSMYLCASSLGGGATNEQYFGPGTRLTVT.

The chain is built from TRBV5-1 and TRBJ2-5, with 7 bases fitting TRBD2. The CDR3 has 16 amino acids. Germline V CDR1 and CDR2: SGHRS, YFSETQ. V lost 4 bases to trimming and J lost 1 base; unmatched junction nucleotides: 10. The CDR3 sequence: CASSPSIASGQETQYF. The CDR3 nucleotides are TGCGCCAGCAGCCCCTCGATAGCTAGCGGCCAAGAGACCCAGTACTTC. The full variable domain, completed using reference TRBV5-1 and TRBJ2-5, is KAGVTQTPRYLIKTRGQQVTLSCSPISGHRSVSWYQQTPGQGLQFLFEYFSETQRNKGNFPGRFSGRQFSNSRSEMNVSTLELGDSALYLCASSPSIASGQETQYFGPGTRLLVL.

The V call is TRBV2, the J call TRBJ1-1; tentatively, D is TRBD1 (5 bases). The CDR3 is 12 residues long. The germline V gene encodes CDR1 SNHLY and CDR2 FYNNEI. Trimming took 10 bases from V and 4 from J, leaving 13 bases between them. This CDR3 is CAIGGATTEAFF. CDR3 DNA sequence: TGTGCCATTGGGGGTGCCACCACTGAAGCTTTCTTT.

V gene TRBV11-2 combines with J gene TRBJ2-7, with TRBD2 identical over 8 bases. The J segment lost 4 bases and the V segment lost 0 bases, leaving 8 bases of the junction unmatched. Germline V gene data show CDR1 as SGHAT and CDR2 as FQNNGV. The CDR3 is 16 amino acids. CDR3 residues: CASSLDTSGTLYEQYF. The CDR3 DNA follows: TGTGCCAGCAGCTTAGATACTAGCGGAACACTTTACGAGCAGTACTTC. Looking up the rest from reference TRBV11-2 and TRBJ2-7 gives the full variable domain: EAGVAQSPRYKIIEKRQSVAFWCNPISGHATLYWYQQILGQGPKLLIQFQNNGVVDDSQLPKDRFSAERLKGVDSTLKIQPAKLEDSAVYLCASSLDTSGTLYEQYFGPGTRLTVT.

This chain's CDR3 is CASSDLFKGQEETQYF. The CDR3 DNA reads TGTGCCAGCAGTGACCTTTTTAAGGGACAAGAGGAGACCCAGTACTTC. The V gene is TRBV6-1, the J gene TRBJ2-5, with D perhaps matching TRBD1 (6 bases). The CDR3 runs to 16 residues. CDR1 and CDR2 (germline): MNHNS, SASEGT. The V end lost 3 bases, the J end lost 5 bases, and 19 bases lay between the germline ends.

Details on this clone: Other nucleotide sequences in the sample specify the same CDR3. CDR3 coding DNA: TGTGCCACCAGCAGAGACTTCCAAGAGACCCAGTACTTC. This codes for CATSRDFQETQYF. The chain recombines TRBV15 with TRBJ2-5; D uncertain. The V end lost 0 bases, the J end lost 1 base, and 3 bases lay between the germline ends. CDR1 is LNHNV, CDR2 YYDKDF, per germline (reference sequence). The CDR3 covers 13 residues.

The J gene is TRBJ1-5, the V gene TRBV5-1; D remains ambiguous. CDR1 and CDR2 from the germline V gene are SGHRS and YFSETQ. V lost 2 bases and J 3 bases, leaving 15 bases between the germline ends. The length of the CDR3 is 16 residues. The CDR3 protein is CASSLGSGGPNQPQHF. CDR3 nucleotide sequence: TGCGCCAGCAGCTTAGGTTCGGGAGGACCCAATCAGCCCCAGCATTTT.

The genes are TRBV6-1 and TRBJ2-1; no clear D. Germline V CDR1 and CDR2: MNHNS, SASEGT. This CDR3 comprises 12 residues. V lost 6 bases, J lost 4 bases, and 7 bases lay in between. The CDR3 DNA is TGTGCCAGCAGGCCCAGTTACAATGAGCAGTTCTTC. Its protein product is CASRPSYNEQFF.